This T cell receptor (beta chain) originates from a study of T-cell memory formation after mild COVID-19. To note about this clonotype: The antigen is undetermined.

Study-wide findings and caveats: Largely, contracting CD4+ clones fell within CM and EM, and contracting CD8+ clones within EMRA. Balance between CD4 and CD8 was seen in clones contracting day 15 to 85, and a CD4+ lean was seen in later expanders. Second-wave clones peaking on day 37 lacked confirmed SARS-CoV-2 specificity.

Researchers used 5'RACE with constant-segment primers to make TCR alpha and TCR beta cDNA libraries that carry sample barcodes and UMIs. TCRdb reanalysed the 5' RACE reads using MiXCR and keeps one entry per CDR3 protein. The sample lists under 250,000 distinct CDR3 sequences, 15% seen once, with 2.1% in the top ten. CDR1 DFQATT and CDR2 SNEGSKA come from the germline V gene (reference sequence). There are 12 residues in the CDR3. The V and J ends lost 6 bases and 12 bases respectively, with 15 bases between them. What was sequenced was PBMCs or a T cell subset sorted from them (not recorded which). The gene calls are TRBV20-1 and TRBJ1-6, with D possibly TRBD1 on 6 matching bases. This receptor was identified in an adult woman who had mild COVID-19 (a few samples of this study predate the infection). Cell type and time point are not known. CDR3 bases: TGCAGTGCCCCAGCGGAGACAGGACCCCTCCACTTT. Amino acid sequence: CSAPAETGPLHF.